This TCR beta chain derives from a study of low-dose radiotherapy and immunotherapy resistance in tumors. For the study at large: Cohort 2 was treated with 1 Gy per fraction every two weeks, amounting to 13 Gy across 26 weeks. At a dose of 200 mg/m2, intravenous cyclophosphamide was given every two weeks, one day before radiation and immunotherapy.

The time point is: after trial treatment. Treatment reported: LDRT plus nivolumab, ipilimumab, low-dose cyclophosphamide and aspirin (RACIN trial). Amplification of TCRs used a constant-region primer and V-primer adapter for about 18 PCR cycles. In vitro transcription served to amplify the isolated mRNA. TCRdb called the reads again in MiXCR, with one record for every CDR3 protein. The sample includes roughly 48,000 distinct CDR3 sequences, approximately 35% of them seen just once. A note on this clonotype: A far larger clone is one nucleotide away, so this likely arose from a read error.

The receptor's source is a male donor with rectosigmoid adenocarcinoma. The input for sequencing was PBMCs, taken after low-dose radiotherapy plus immunotherapy.

CDR3 region: CASRREVSYNEQYF. In DNA, the CDR3 is TGCGCCAGCAGGCGGGAGGTCTCCTACAATGAGCAGTACTTC. The J gene is TRBJ2-5, the V gene TRBV10-2; TRBD2 matches at 8 bases. Germline CDR1 WSHSY, CDR2 SAAADI. The CDR3 is 14 residues long. Trimming at V came to 6 bases and at J to 11 bases, leaving 14 bases not matched to a gene.